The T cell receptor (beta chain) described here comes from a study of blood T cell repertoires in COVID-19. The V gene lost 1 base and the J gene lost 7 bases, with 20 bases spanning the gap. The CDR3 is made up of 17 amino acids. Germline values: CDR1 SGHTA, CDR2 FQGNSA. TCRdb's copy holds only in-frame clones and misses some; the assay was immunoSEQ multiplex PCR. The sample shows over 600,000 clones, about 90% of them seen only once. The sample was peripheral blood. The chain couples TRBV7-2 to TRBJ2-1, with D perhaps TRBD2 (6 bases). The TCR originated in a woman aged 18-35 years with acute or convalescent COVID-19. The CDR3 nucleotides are TGTGCCAGCAGCTTAGACGGCAGACGGGGGTTGATTAATGAGCAGTTCTTC. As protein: CASSLDGRRGLINEQFF.